Listed below are T cell receptor beta chains from one sample, sequenced in a study of T cell responses to AZD1222 COVID-19 vaccine. The data were produced by immunoSEQ multiplex PCR, yet TCRdb's version contains in-frame clones alone and is incomplete. The table has fewer than 85,000 clones, approximately 90% seen once. The sequencing here drew on peripheral blood, taken on day 0 of AZD1222 vaccination. The receptor set was obtained from an adult in good health. CDR3s include the opening cysteine and the closing phenylalanine or tryptophan. Fields, in order: CDR3 protein, CDR3 DNA, clone size, D gene, V gene, J gene. The D gene is left open where the match is weak. Only some rows state a clone size, as once, few, many or a class for expanded clones.

cdr3_aa: CASSYSSDRGIDEQYF
cdr3_nt: TGTGCCAGCAGTTACTCGTCGGACAGGGGGATAGACGAGCAGTACTTC
clone_size: few
d_call: TRBD1
v_call: TRBV6-6
j_call: TRBJ2-7

cdr3_aa: CASSFEENTEAFF
cdr3_nt: TGTGCCAGCAGTTTTGAAGAGAACACTGAAGCTTTCTTT
clone_size: many
d_call: .
v_call: TRBV12-3/TRBV12-4
j_call: TRBJ1-1

cdr3_aa: CASSYSPGLGLEQYF
cdr3_nt: TGTGCCAGCAGTTACTCGCCAGGGCTCGGGCTCGAGCAGTACTTC
clone_size: .
d_call: .
v_call: TRBV6-5
j_call: TRBJ2-7

cdr3_aa: CASSLTGQGNGYTF
cdr3_nt: TGTGCCAGCAGCTTAACCGGACAGGGGAATGGCTACACCTTC
clone_size: .
d_call: TRBD1
v_call: TRBV7-9
j_call: TRBJ1-2

cdr3_aa: CASGSLTDTQYF
cdr3_nt: TGTGCTAGTGGGAGTTTAACAGATACGCAGTATTTT
clone_size: .
d_call: .
v_call: TRBV12-5
j_call: TRBJ2-3

cdr3_aa: CASSPVRPLHF
cdr3_nt: TGTGCCAGCAGCCCCGTGAGGCCCCTCCACTTT
clone_size: .
d_call: .
v_call: TRBV5-8
j_call: TRBJ1-6

cdr3_aa: CASSFPGPGRRTQYF
cdr3_nt: TGTGCCAGCAGTTTTCCCGGACCAGGGCGCAGGACCCAGTACTTC
clone_size: once
d_call: .
v_call: TRBV28
j_call: TRBJ2-5

cdr3_aa: CATKLRGDPYGYTF
cdr3_nt: TGTGCCACTAAATTAAGGGGCGACCCCTATGGCTACACCTTC
clone_size: .
d_call: .
v_call: TRBV27
j_call: TRBJ1-2

cdr3_aa: CASSGSVYSGANVLTF
cdr3_nt: TGTGCCAGCAGTGGGTCAGTGTACTCTGGGGCCAACGTCCTGACTTTC
clone_size: .
d_call: .
v_call: TRBV2
j_call: TRBJ2-6

cdr3_aa: CASSGPNSNQPQHF
cdr3_nt: TGTGCCAGTAGCGGACCAAATAGCAATCAGCCCCAGCATTTT
clone_size: once
d_call: .
v_call: TRBV19
j_call: TRBJ1-5

cdr3_aa: CASSESSGGGGQPQHF
cdr3_nt: TGCGCCAGCAGTGAGTCGAGCGGGGGAGGAGGTCAGCCCCAGCATTTT
clone_size: few
d_call: .
v_call: TRBV10-2
j_call: TRBJ1-5

cdr3_aa: CASSSRVQETQYF
cdr3_nt: TGTGCCAGCAGTTCCAGGGTCCAAGAGACCCAGTACTTC
clone_size: .
d_call: .
v_call: TRBV7-3
j_call: TRBJ2-5

cdr3_aa: CASSQAWFYEQYF
cdr3_nt: TGTGCCAGCAGTCAAGCCTGGTTTTACGAGCAGTACTTC
clone_size: .
d_call: .
v_call: TRBV6-1
j_call: TRBJ2-7

cdr3_aa: CASSHGQGNTDTQYF
cdr3_nt: TGCGCCAGCAGCCACGGACAGGGGAACACAGATACGCAGTATTTT
clone_size: .
d_call: TRBD1
v_call: TRBV4-3
j_call: TRBJ2-3

cdr3_aa: CAWSRQVNTEAFF
cdr3_nt: TGTGCCTGGAGTAGACAGGTGAACACTGAAGCTTTCTTT
clone_size: .
d_call: .
v_call: TRBV30
j_call: TRBJ1-1

cdr3_aa: CASRLGQTNYGYTF
cdr3_nt: TGTGCCAGCAGGTTGGGACAAACTAACTATGGCTACACCTTC
clone_size: .
d_call: .
v_call: TRBV28
j_call: TRBJ1-2

cdr3_aa: CASSLGRAGEQYF
cdr3_nt: TGCGCCAGCAGTCTGGGCAGGGCAGGGGAGCAGTACTTC
clone_size: .
d_call: .
v_call: TRBV10-2
j_call: TRBJ2-7

cdr3_aa: CAWSVQGAGEQYF
cdr3_nt: TGTGCCTGGAGTGTACAGGGGGCAGGCGAGCAGTACTTC
clone_size: .
d_call: TRBD1
v_call: TRBV30
j_call: TRBJ2-7

cdr3_aa: CASSHNPSQGRVDNEQFF
cdr3_nt: TGTGCCAGCAGCCACAACCCGAGCCAGGGGCGGGTCGACAATGAGCAGTTCTTC
clone_size: once
d_call: .
v_call: TRBV9
j_call: TRBJ2-1

cdr3_aa: CASSLNQGSYEQYF
cdr3_nt: TGTGCCAGCAGTTTAAATCAGGGCTCCTACGAGCAGTACTTC
clone_size: .
d_call: .
v_call: TRBV6-1
j_call: TRBJ2-7

cdr3_aa: CASSERVGASYGYTF
cdr3_nt: TGTGCCAGCAGTGAGCGGGTCGGAGCGTCCTATGGCTACACCTTC
clone_size: .
d_call: .
v_call: TRBV6-1
j_call: TRBJ1-2

cdr3_aa: CASSVQGWETQYF
cdr3_nt: TGTGCCAGCAGCGTCCAGGGTTGGGAGACCCAGTACTTC
clone_size: .
d_call: .
v_call: TRBV7-8
j_call: TRBJ2-5

cdr3_aa: CASSQLGQSYEQYF
cdr3_nt: TGTGCCAGCAGCCAGCTAGGACAGTCCTACGAGCAGTACTTC
clone_size: .
d_call: .
v_call: TRBV3-1/TRBV3-2
j_call: TRBJ2-7

cdr3_aa: CASSSQGGNYGYTF
cdr3_nt: TGTGCCAGCAGTTCTCAGGGGGGTAACTATGGCTACACCTTC
clone_size: .
d_call: TRBD1
v_call: TRBV28
j_call: TRBJ1-2

cdr3_aa: CASSFNDEQFF
cdr3_nt: TGTGCCAGCAGCTTCAACGATGAGCAGTTCTTC
clone_size: .
d_call: .
v_call: TRBV7-9
j_call: TRBJ2-1

cdr3_aa: CASSHAFGPGELFF
cdr3_nt: TGTGCCAGCAGCCATGCGTTCGGACCCGGGGAGCTGTTTTTT
clone_size: .
d_call: .
v_call: TRBV14
j_call: TRBJ2-2

cdr3_aa: CASSYSPLYNEQFF
cdr3_nt: TGTGCCAGCAGTTACTCTCCACTTTACAATGAGCAGTTCTTC
clone_size: .
d_call: .
v_call: TRBV6-6
j_call: TRBJ2-1

cdr3_aa: CASSLTGTDGYTF
cdr3_nt: TGTGCCAGCAGTTTAACCGGGACAGACGGCTACACCTTC
clone_size: .
d_call: TRBD1
v_call: TRBV6-5
j_call: TRBJ1-2

cdr3_aa: CASSQGVAGANVLTF
cdr3_nt: TGCGCCAGCAGCCAAGGGGTGGCTGGGGCCAACGTCCTGACTTTC
clone_size: .
d_call: .
v_call: TRBV4-1
j_call: TRBJ2-6

cdr3_aa: CASSLAGGGRETQYF
cdr3_nt: TGTGCCAGCAGCCTAGCGGGAGGGGGTCGAGAGACCCAGTACTTC
clone_size: .
d_call: TRBD2
v_call: TRBV6-5
j_call: TRBJ2-5

cdr3_aa: CASSQDRNSNQPQHF
cdr3_nt: TGTGCCAGCAGCCAAGATAGGAATAGCAATCAGCCCCAGCATTTT
clone_size: .
d_call: .
v_call: TRBV4-2
j_call: TRBJ1-5

cdr3_aa: CATSPTPESNQPQHF
cdr3_nt: TGTGCCACCAGCCCCACTCCGGAGAGCAATCAGCCCCAGCATTTT
clone_size: .
d_call: .
v_call: TRBV15
j_call: TRBJ1-5

cdr3_aa: CASSLPGLGEKLFF
cdr3_nt: TGTGCCAGCAGTTTACCAGGGCTTGGGGAAAAACTGTTTTTT
clone_size: .
d_call: .
v_call: TRBV28
j_call: TRBJ1-4

cdr3_aa: CASRAGGGYEQYF
cdr3_nt: TGCGCCAGCAGGGCCGGGGGAGGGTACGAGCAGTACTTC
clone_size: .
d_call: TRBD2
v_call: TRBV5-1
j_call: TRBJ2-7

cdr3_aa: CASSPIGVMNTEAFF
cdr3_nt: TGTGCCAGCAGCCCGATCGGGGTGATGAACACTGAAGCTTTCTTT
clone_size: .
d_call: .
v_call: TRBV3-1/TRBV3-2
j_call: TRBJ1-1

cdr3_aa: CASSLGGRANEQFF
cdr3_nt: TGCGCCAGCAGCTTGGGTGGGAGGGCCAATGAGCAGTTCTTC
clone_size: .
d_call: TRBD2
v_call: TRBV5-1
j_call: TRBJ2-1

cdr3_aa: CATSTPGLGNTEAFF
cdr3_nt: TGTGCCACCAGCACCCCAGGTTTGGGGAACACTGAAGCTTTCTTT
clone_size: .
d_call: .
v_call: TRBV15
j_call: TRBJ1-1

cdr3_aa: CASSPRGIGGYNEQFF
cdr3_nt: TGTGCCAGCAGCCCCCGGGGAATAGGGGGATACAATGAGCAGTTCTTC
clone_size: .
d_call: .
v_call: TRBV9
j_call: TRBJ2-1

cdr3_aa: CATSDPTGDMDTDTQYF
cdr3_nt: TGTGCCACCAGTGACCCGACAGGGGACATGGACACAGATACGCAGTATTTT
clone_size: .
d_call: TRBD1
v_call: TRBV24-1
j_call: TRBJ2-3

cdr3_aa: CASSVTGAQGSPLHF
cdr3_nt: TGTGCCAGCAGCGTAACGGGGGCGCAAGGATCACCCCTCCACTTT
clone_size: .
d_call: .
v_call: TRBV9
j_call: TRBJ1-6

cdr3_aa: CASSFQGANGYTF
cdr3_nt: TGTGCCAGCAGTTTTCAGGGGGCGAATGGCTACACCTTC
clone_size: few
d_call: TRBD1
v_call: TRBV6-4
j_call: TRBJ1-2

cdr3_aa: CSASQGAGNQPQHF
cdr3_nt: TGCAGTGCAAGTCAGGGGGCGGGCAATCAGCCCCAGCATTTT
clone_size: .
d_call: TRBD1
v_call: TRBV20-1
j_call: TRBJ1-5

cdr3_aa: CAISDGTSGILGDEQYF
cdr3_nt: TGTGCCATCAGTGATGGGACTAGCGGGATTTTAGGGGACGAGCAGTACTTC
clone_size: .
d_call: TRBD2
v_call: TRBV10-3
j_call: TRBJ2-7

cdr3_aa: CASSETQGRVSNQPQHF
cdr3_nt: TGTGCCAGCAGTGAAACCCAGGGGAGGGTAAGCAATCAGCCCCAGCATTTT
clone_size: .
d_call: .
v_call: TRBV6-1
j_call: TRBJ1-5

cdr3_aa: CASSGRLLGYGYTF
cdr3_nt: TGTGCCAGCAGCGGGAGACTCTTAGGGTATGGCTACACCTTC
clone_size: .
d_call: .
v_call: TRBV9
j_call: TRBJ1-2

cdr3_aa: CASSETATSPYEQYF
cdr3_nt: TGCGCCAGCAGTGAAACCGCAACGAGCCCCTACGAGCAGTACTTC
clone_size: .
d_call: .
v_call: TRBV10-2
j_call: TRBJ2-7